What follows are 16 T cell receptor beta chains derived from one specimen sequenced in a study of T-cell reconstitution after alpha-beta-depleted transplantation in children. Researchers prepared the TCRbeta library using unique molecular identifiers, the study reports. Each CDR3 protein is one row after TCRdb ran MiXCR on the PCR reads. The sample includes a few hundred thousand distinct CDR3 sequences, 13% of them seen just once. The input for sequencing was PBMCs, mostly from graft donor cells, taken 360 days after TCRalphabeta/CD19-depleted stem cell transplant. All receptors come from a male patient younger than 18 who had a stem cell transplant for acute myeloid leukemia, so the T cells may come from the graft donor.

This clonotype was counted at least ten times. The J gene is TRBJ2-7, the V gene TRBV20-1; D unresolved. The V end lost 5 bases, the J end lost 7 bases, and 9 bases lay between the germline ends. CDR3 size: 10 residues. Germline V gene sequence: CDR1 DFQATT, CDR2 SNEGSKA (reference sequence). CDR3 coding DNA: TGCAGTGCTTCGACCGGGGAGCAGTACTTC. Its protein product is CSASTGEQYF.

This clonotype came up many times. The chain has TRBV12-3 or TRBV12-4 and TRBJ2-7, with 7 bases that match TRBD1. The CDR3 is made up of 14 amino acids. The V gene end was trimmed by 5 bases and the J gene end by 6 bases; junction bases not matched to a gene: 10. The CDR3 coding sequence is TGTGCCAGCAGTCTGGGACAGCCCGCTAGCGAGCAGTACTTC. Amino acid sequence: CASSLGQPASEQYF.

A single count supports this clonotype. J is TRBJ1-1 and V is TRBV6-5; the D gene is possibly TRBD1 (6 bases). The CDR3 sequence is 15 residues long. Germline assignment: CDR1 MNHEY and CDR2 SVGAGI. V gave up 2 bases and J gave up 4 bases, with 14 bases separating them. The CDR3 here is CASSYGEGGATEAFF. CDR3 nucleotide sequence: TGTGCCAGCAGTTACGGGGAGGGGGGGGCCACTGAAGCTTTCTTT.

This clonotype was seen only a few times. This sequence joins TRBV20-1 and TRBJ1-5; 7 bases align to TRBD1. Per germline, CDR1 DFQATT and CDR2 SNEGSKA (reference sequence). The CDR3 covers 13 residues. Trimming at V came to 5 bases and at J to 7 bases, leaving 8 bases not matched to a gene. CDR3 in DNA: TGCAGTGCTTTCCGGGACAGAAACCAGCCCCAGCATTTT. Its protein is CSAFRDRNQPQHF.

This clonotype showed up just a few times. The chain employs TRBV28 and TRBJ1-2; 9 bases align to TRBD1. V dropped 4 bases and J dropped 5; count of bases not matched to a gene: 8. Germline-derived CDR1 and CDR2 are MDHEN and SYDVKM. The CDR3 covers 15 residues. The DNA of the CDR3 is TGTGCCAGCAGTTCACCGGGACAGGGAGAGTATGGCTACACCTTC. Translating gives CASSSPGQGEYGYTF.

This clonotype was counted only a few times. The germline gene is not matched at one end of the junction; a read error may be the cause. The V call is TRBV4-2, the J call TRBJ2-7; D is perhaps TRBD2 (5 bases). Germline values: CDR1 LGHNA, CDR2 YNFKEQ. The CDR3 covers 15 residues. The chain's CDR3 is CASSKERERSYEQYF. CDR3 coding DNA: TGTGCCAGCAGCAAAGAGAGGGAGAGGTCCTACGAGCAGTACTTC.

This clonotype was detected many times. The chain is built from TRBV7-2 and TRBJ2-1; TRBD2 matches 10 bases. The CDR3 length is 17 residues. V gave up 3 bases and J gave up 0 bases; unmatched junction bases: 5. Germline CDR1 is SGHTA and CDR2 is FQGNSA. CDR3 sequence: CASSFRTSGYSYNEQFF. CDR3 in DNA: TGTGCCAGCAGCTTTCGGACTAGCGGTTACTCCTACAATGAGCAGTTCTTC.

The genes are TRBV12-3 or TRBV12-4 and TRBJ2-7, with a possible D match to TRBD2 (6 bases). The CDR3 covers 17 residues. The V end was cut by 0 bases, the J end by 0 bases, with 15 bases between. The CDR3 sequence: CASSLASSGLSSYEQYF. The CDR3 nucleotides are TGTGCCAGCAGTTTAGCTTCGTCGGGACTGAGCTCCTACGAGCAGTACTTC.

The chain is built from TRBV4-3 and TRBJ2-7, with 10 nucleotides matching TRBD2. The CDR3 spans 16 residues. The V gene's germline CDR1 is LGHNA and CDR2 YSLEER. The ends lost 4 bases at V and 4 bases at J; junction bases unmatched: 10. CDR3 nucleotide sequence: TGCGCCAGCAGCCTTGGACTAGCGGCAAACCCTTACGAGCAGTACTTC. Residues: CASSLGLAANPYEQYF.

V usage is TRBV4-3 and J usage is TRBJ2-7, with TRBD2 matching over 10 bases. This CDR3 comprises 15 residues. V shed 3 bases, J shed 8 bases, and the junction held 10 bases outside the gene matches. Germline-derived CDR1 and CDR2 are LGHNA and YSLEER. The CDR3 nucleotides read TGCGCCAGCAGCCAGGGGGACCTAGCGGGAGCTAAGCAGTACTTC. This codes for CASSQGDLAGAKQYF.

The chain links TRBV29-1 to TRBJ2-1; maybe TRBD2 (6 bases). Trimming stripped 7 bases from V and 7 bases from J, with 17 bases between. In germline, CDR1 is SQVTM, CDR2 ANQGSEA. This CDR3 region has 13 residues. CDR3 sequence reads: CSARAGYRNEQFF. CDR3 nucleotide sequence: TGCAGCGCTCGGGCGGGGTATAGGAATGAGCAGTTCTTC.

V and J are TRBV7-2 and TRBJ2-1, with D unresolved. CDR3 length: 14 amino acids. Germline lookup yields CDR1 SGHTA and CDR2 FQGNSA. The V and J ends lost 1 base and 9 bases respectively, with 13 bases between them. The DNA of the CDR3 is TGTGCCAGCAGCTTAGAGGCCTACTACGGTGAGCAGTTCTTC. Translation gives CASSLEAYYGEQFF.

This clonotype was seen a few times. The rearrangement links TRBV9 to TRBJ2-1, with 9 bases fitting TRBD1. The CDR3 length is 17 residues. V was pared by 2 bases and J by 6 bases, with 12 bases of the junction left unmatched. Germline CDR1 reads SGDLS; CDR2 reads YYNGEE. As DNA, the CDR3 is TGTGCCAGCAGCGTGCCACCCCCCGGGACAGGGTTCAATGAGCAGTTCTTC. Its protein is CASSVPPPGTGFNEQFF.

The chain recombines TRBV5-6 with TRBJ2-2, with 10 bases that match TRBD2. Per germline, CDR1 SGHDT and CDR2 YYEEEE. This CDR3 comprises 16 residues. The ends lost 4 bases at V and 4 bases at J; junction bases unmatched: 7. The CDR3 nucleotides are TGTGCCAGCAGCCGCCCCAGCGGGAGGGGCACCGGGGAGCTGTTTTTT. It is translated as CASSRPSGRGTGELFF.

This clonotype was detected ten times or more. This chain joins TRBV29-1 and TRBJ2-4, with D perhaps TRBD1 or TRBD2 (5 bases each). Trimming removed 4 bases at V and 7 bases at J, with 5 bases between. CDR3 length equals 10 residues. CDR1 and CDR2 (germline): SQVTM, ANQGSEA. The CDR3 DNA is TGCAGCGTTGGGGGGAACATTCAGTACTTC. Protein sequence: CSVGGNIQYF.

The CDR3 loop is CSAPGLAVHLKTQYF. The DNA of the CDR3 is TGCAGTGCCCCAGGACTAGCGGTTCATCTGAAGACCCAGTACTTC. V and J are TRBV20-1 and TRBJ2-5; 10 positions agree with TRBD2. The junction had 13 bases not matched to a gene; V was cut back by 6 bases and J by 6 bases. CDR1 is DFQATT, CDR2 SNEGSKA, per germline (reference sequence). The CDR3 contains 15 residues.